This T cell receptor beta chain was recorded in a study of shared clonotypes between healthy human individuals (dated by TCRdb to the early 2020s). The study in broad terms: The cohort comprised a couple of women and a few men aged 18 to 49 years. Leukapheresis yielded between about 0.94 and 10 billion PBMCs per donor. Per donor, three plates each were used for CD4 naive and CD4 memory, two for CD8 naive, and one for CD8 memory. To increase sequencing depth and limit assay-specific biases, TCR repertoire library preparation and sequencing were carried out by different laboratories using diverse techniques. To estimate repertoire size and how much clonotypes are shared between individuals, the study performed deep sequencing of blood TCR repertoires from about 5 healthy adults.

The CDR3 starts with the cysteine, ends with the phenylalanine, and has 14 residues. Only the CDR3 part of the read is kept: 42 bases, read in frame from the first base. V drops 2 bases and J drops 1 base, leaving 6 bases in between. In the germline V gene, CDR1 corresponds to KGHSH and CDR2 to LQKENI. TCR CDR3 regions were amplified from genomic DNA by multiplex PCR using the deep immunoSEQ assay. Genomic DNA extracted from each cell subset was distributed evenly over all wells of several immunoSEQ 96-well plates, and each plate served as one replicate. For sorted subsets, approximately 210 ng genomic DNA, equal to some 28,000 T cell genomes, was loaded into each replicate PCR. The purified libraries were quantified using a Qubit 3.0 fluorometer, sized with a Bioanalyzer 2100, and then quantified again using the KAPA Library Quantification kit. Every immunoSEQ 96-well plate was sequenced on a separate single-read 150-cycle Illumina NextSeq 550 flow cell. The published analysis was carried out like this. Because only junctional sequences without quality scores were contained in the immunoSEQ output, filtering matching that applied to full-length reads could not be performed. To assign V/J genes and CDR3, sequences were annotated using PyIR, a Python wrapper for IgBLAST v1.9, with IMGT germline references. Any read was removed if the V/J assignment was weak (E-value above 1e-6), the CDR3 was missing, or the read contained stop codons, out-of-frame junctions, or ambiguous translated residues. V3J clonotypes were defined as sequences sharing the same inferred V gene, J gene, and CDR3 amino acid sequence. Percentage overlap between repertoires was computed as shared unique clonotypes divided by the size of the smaller repertoire. Three approaches were used to assess repertoire richness: RTK rarefaction, the Chao1 estimator, and Recon v2.1 estimates of unobserved clonotypes. For all TCRbeta clonotypes obtained by the gDNA method from a few donors, generation probabilities were computed with OLGA. TCRdb holds this immuneACCESS table with in-frame rearrangements only. Some clones are missing; in checked studies, unresolved V genes explain under half, and the rest has no known cause. V, J and clone size derive from that table, while D and trimming were established from the DNA sequence. The sample table contains 2 million to 2.5 million clones; only one count was recorded for about 90% of them. The top ten clones comprise 0.37% of the sample.

As concerns this clone: The antigen this receptor binds is unknown. No base quality values were provided; no much bigger clone lies one nucleotide off.

Healthy HIV-negative adults with no recently reported acute infections or vaccinations were included as donors. Every donor was a Caucasian adult residing in Nashville, Tennessee, USA. Magnetic negative selection was used to enrich CD4+ T cells, after which naive cells were positively selected on CD45RA and the negative fraction became the memory subset. After blood collection by leukapheresis, PBMCs were isolated using Ficoll-Histopaque density gradient centrifugation and then cryopreserved in the vapor phase of liquid nitrogen. Purity and quantity of every magnetically sorted T cell population were checked by analytical flow cytometry. Genomic DNA was isolated from each sorted fraction and quantified by UV absorbance on a Nanodrop 2000c. General findings and caveats noted by the study authors: Rarefaction of sorted-subset datasets indicated incomplete sequencing despite the large sequencing depth. Pairwise subsampling led to the expectation that sequencing depth would affect the degree of clonotype sharing among donors. Only blood was sampled, and tissue TCR repertoires likely differ from those in blood. Larger estimated clonotype richness was generally found for naive subsets than for memory subsets. Higher generation probabilities were observed for clonotypes shared by all four sorted-subset donors than for non-shared clonotypes. When several donors were compared, the shared fraction of clonotypes was approximately 5% for naive CD4, approximately 3.3% for naive CD8, 2% to 2.5% for memory CD4, and around 0.4% for memory CD8. Because the study included a small number of donors, the genetic and exposure-history diversity represented was limited.

The receptor was isolated from a man aged 18 to 35 in good health. Some clones in this sample may be carry-over from other donors' samples. Sequencing was done on a sample of naive CD4+ T cells from PBMCs. The sample's cell subset or site label, in plain terms: CD45RA+ positively selected. The chain is made from TRBV18 and TRBJ1-3, with the D gene not confidently named. The CDR3 is CASSPGISGNTIYF. The nucleotide sequence is given as TGTGCCAGCTCACCAGGAATTTCTGGAAACACCATATATTTT.